These 13 T cell receptor beta chains came from one sample sequenced in a study of blood T cell repertoires in COVID-19. Libraries were prepared by immunoSEQ multiplex PCR; TCRdb keeps only in-frame clonotypes and omits some of them. The sample yields under 450,000 clones, 80% to 90% seen once. Sequencing was performed on PBMCs or T cells enriched from blood (not recorded which). The receptor source for this set is a man aged 30 to 45 who had recovered from COVID-19.

This clone has ten or more counts. The chain combines TRBV9 with TRBJ2-3; TRBD1 agrees at 9 bases. J was trimmed by 3 bases and V by 3 bases; bases with no gene match: 8. Germline V gives CDR1 SGDLS, CDR2 YYNGEE. This CDR3 is built from 16 residues. CDR3 residues: CASSAQRTGVTDTQYF. The CDR3 DNA reads as TGTGCCAGCAGCGCCCAGAGGACAGGGGTGACAGATACGCAGTATTTT.

This clone was detected once. The chain combines TRBV5-6 with TRBJ1-3; no clear D. V shed 4 bases and J shed 4 bases, with 15 bases lying between them. CDR3 size: 15 residues. CDR1 and CDR2 (germline): SGHDT, YYEEEE. The CDR3 bases are TGTGCCAGCAGCCCAGGCTGGGAGATCGGAAACACCATATATTTT. This translates into CASSPGWEIGNTIYF. Full variable domain (rest looked up from reference TRBV5-6 and TRBJ1-3): DAGVTQSPTHLIKTRGQQVTLRCSPKSGHDTVSWYQQALGQGPQFIFQYYEEEERQRGNFPDRFSGHQFPNYSSELNVNALLLGDSALYLCASSPGWEIGNTIYFGEGSWLTVV.

V gene TRBV12-3 or TRBV12-4 combines with J gene TRBJ1-1, with a possible D match to TRBD1 (5 bases). The V and J ends lost 1 base and 12 bases respectively, with 12 bases between them. The CDR3 totals 12 residues. The CDR3 DNA is TGTGCCAGCAGTTTAGGCGCAGGGATGACTTTCTTT. Its protein product is CASSLGAGMTFF.

V usage is TRBV4-1 and J usage is TRBJ2-1; TRBD2 matches 10 bases. This CDR3 has 18 amino acids. The V segment lost 10 bases and the J segment 0 bases; nucleotides outside the gene matches: 15. Per germline, CDR1 MGHRA and CDR2 YSYEKL. CDR3 residues: CATEKGLAGVLSYNEQFF. CDR3 bases: TGCGCCACCGAAAAGGGGCTAGCGGGGGTCCTCTCCTACAATGAGCAGTTCTTC.

The chain combines TRBV6-2 or TRBV6-3 with TRBJ1-1; D remains unclear. Trimming pared 2 bases from V and 5 bases from J, leaving 6 bases between. Germline loops: CDR1 MNHEY, CDR2 SVGEGT. The CDR3 spans 12 residues. The CDR3 sequence is CASSYAVTEAFF. Here the CDR3 DNA reads TGTGCCAGCAGTTACGCGGTTACTGAAGCTTTCTTT.

V gene TRBV5-5 combines with J gene TRBJ2-1; the match to TRBD2 covers 7 bases. The CDR3 sequence is 18 residues long. CDR1 is SGHKS and CDR2 is YYEKEE in the germline V gene (reference sequence). V trimming: 0 bases; J trimming: 0 bases; junction bases outside the gene matches: 9. The CDR3 DNA reads as TGTGCCAGCAGCTTGGAAACTAGCGCTTGGGGCTCCTACAATGAGCAGTTCTTC. Protein product: CASSLETSAWGSYNEQFF. Filled out from reference TRBV5-5 and TRBJ2-1, the complete variable domain reads DAGVTQSPTHLIKTRGQQVTLRCSPISGHKSVSWYQQVLGQGPQFIFQYYEKEERGRGNFPDRFSARQFPNYSSELNVNALLLGDSALYLCASSLETSAWGSYNEQFFGPGTRLTVL.

This chain's CDR3 is CASGLTSGQGSNQPQHF. The DNA of the CDR3 is TGTGCTAGTGGTTTGACCTCGGGACAGGGTAGCAATCAGCCCCAGCATTTT. V gene TRBV12-5 combines with J gene TRBJ1-5; 9 positions agree with TRBD1. There are 17 residues in the CDR3. CDR1 is LGHNT and CDR2 is FRNRAP in the germline V gene. After removal of 2 bases from V and 0 bases from J, the junction contained 5 bases not matched to a gene.

Only a few counts were recorded for this clone. The V gene is TRBV9, the J gene TRBJ2-2; D remains unclear. The germline V gene has CDR1 SGDLS and CDR2 YYNGEE. The CDR3 consists of 15 residues. V was pared by 4 bases and J by 5 bases, with 15 bases between. CDR3 residues: CASSTSSGTTGELFF. Here the CDR3 DNA reads TGTGCCAGCAGCACCTCGTCAGGAACGACCGGGGAGCTGTTTTTT.

The rearrangement uses TRBV4-1 and TRBJ2-3, with TRBD1 identical over 9 bases. The CDR3 has 15 residues. V trimming: 6 bases; J trimming: 4 bases; junction bases outside the gene matches: 8. Germline CDR1 and CDR2: MGHRA and YSYEKL. The CDR3 coding sequence is TGCGCCAGCAGAAAAACAGGGGGCACGGCAGATACGCAGTATTTT. Translated: CASRKTGGTADTQYF.

J is TRBJ2-5 and V is TRBV18; no definite D call. V was shortened by 5 bases and J by 14 bases, with 21 bases between the two germline ends. CDR3 size: 13 residues. Germline values: CDR1 KGHSH, CDR2 LQKENI. The CDR3 coding sequence is TGTGCCAGCTCAGTCTTTGTGTCTGAGCTAGGATACTTC. Translation: CASSVFVSELGYF.

The rearrangement joins TRBV29-1 to TRBJ1-2, with 10 positions matching TRBD1. After removal of 8 bases from V and 6 bases from J, the junction contained 15 bases not matched to a gene. Germline CDR1 SQVTM, CDR2 ANQGSEA. This CDR3 spans 15 amino acids. The DNA of the CDR3 is TGCAGCCCCCTCTGCCCGGGACAGGGGAGGCATGGCTACACCTTC. The encoded protein is CSPLCPGQGRHGYTF.

V is TRBV7-8 and J is TRBJ1-2; the D is unclear. V lost 5 bases, J lost 4 bases, and 20 bases lay in between. The CDR3 loop spans 16 amino acids. Germline V gene sequence: CDR1 SGHVS, CDR2 FQNEAQ. The CDR3 loop is CASSLRVSGRPYGYTF. The CDR3 DNA is TGTGCCAGCAGCCTAAGGGTCTCGGGGAGGCCCTATGGCTACACCTTC.

DNA for the CDR3: TGTGCCTGGAGCGCGAGTAGTAAGGAGCAGTACTTC. This encodes CAWSASSKEQYF. The chain employs TRBV30 and TRBJ2-7, with D unclear. This CDR3 is built from 12 residues. The germline V gene has CDR1 GTSNPN and CDR2 SVGIG (reference sequence). Between the trimmed V and J ends, which lost 3 bases and 7 bases, there was a span of 13 bases. Using reference TRBV30 and TRBJ2-7 for the parts outside the CDR3, the full variable domain is SQTIHQWPATLVQPVGSPLSLECTVEGTSNPNLYWYRQAAGRGLQLLFYSVGIGQISSEVPQNLSASRPQDRQFILSSKKLLLSDSGFYLCAWSASSKEQYFGPGTRLTVT.